This T cell receptor (beta chain) was retrieved from a study of T cells in Graves' hyperthyroidism and ophthalmopathy. This clonotype occurred a few times. Germline CDR1 is DFQATT and CDR2 is SNEGSKA (reference sequence). Trimming took 5 bases from V and 5 from J; bases not matched to a gene: 7. The CDR3 is 13 amino acids. TCR beta CDR3 region amplification was performed from RNA transcripts. Initially, a first-round RT-PCR of the TCR CDR3 employed the HTBI primer set. Using its own MiXCR run on the multiplex PCR reads, TCRdb lists one record per CDR3 protein. The sample lists hundreds of thousands of distinct CDR3 sequences, 22% occurring once.

Source material: blood. The V and J genes are TRBV20-1 and TRBJ1-1; 8 bases map to TRBD1. This sequence was found in a woman in her 70s with Graves' ophthalmopathy. CDR3 sequence (DNA): TGCAGTGCTCTTGGACAGGGAAAGACTGAAGCTTTCTTT. Translated: CSALGQGKTEAFF.